These 3 T cell receptor beta chains share one sample of origin, sequenced in a study of radiotherapy plus CTLA-4 blockade in lung cancer. Clones were read by immunoSEQ multiplex PCR, and TCRdb kept only the in-frame ones, dropping some. The sample has about 73,000 clones; around 90% are singletons. Source: peripheral blood, taken from a patient treated with radiotherapy plus ipilimumab. The receptors here all came from a human donor with non-small cell lung cancer that progressed on radiotherapy plus ipilimumab.

The CDR3 here is CASIKPPDEQYF. CDR3 nucleotide sequence: TGTGCCAGCATCAAACCTCCGGACGAGCAGTACTTC. This chain links TRBV11-2 with TRBJ2-7; D remains ambiguous. There are 12 residues in the CDR3. Per germline, CDR1 SGHAT and CDR2 FQNNGV. With 7 bases removed from V and 5 bases from J, the gap between germline ends came to 12 bases. Together with reference TRBV11-2 and TRBJ2-7, the CDR3 gives the full variable domain: EAGVAQSPRYKIIEKRQSVAFWCNPISGHATLYWYQQILGQGPKLLIQFQNNGVVDDSQLPKDRFSAERLKGVDSTLKIQPAKLEDSAVYLCASIKPPDEQYFGPGTRLTVT.

The chain recombines TRBV5-1 with TRBJ2-1; D remains unclear. CDR3 size: 13 residues. Trimming pared 3 bases from V and 2 bases from J, leaving 6 bases between. Germline CDR1 reads SGHRS; CDR2 reads YFSETQ. The CDR3 loop is CASSSPAYNEQFF. The DNA of the CDR3 is TGCGCCAGCAGCTCGCCGGCCTACAATGAGCAGTTCTTC.

This clone was seen many times. This chain joins TRBV6-4 and TRBJ2-6; no clear D. The CDR3 has 14 amino acids. Germline V lookup: CDR1 MRHNA, CDR2 SNTAGT. Trimming shortened V by 2 bases and J by 0 bases, and 2 bases separated the two germline ends. The chain's CDR3 is CASSDNSGANVLTF. CDR3 DNA sequence: TGTGCCAGCAGTGACAACTCTGGGGCCAACGTCCTGACTTTC.